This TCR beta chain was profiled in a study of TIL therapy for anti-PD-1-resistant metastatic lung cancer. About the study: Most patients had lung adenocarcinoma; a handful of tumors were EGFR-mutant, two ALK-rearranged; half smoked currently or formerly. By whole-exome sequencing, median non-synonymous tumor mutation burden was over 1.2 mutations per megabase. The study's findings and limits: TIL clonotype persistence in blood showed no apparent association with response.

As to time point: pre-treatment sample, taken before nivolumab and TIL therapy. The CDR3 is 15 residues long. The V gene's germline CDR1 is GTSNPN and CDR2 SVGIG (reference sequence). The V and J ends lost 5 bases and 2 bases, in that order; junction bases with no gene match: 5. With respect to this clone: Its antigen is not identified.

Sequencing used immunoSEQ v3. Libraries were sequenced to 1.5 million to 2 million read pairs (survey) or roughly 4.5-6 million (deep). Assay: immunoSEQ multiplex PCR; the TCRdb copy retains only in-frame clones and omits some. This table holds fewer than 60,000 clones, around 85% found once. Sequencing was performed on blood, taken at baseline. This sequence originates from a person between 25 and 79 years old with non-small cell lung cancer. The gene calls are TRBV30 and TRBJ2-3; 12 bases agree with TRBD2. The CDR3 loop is CAWSLAGGVTDTQYF. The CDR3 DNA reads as TGTGCCTGGTCCCTAGCGGGAGGGGTCACAGATACGCAGTATTTT. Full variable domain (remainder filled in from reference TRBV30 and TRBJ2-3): SQTIHQWPATLVQPVGSPLSLECTVEGTSNPNLYWYRQAAGRGLQLLFYSVGIGQISSEVPQNLSASRPQDRQFILSSKKLLLSDSGFYLCAWSLAGGVTDTQYFGPGTRLTVL.